This entry lists 16 T cell receptor beta chains sequenced from one sample in a study of a mutant IDH1 vaccine in newly diagnosed glioma. Time point in this sample: week 35, safety follow-up. The study gave 300 ug of mutant IDH1 20-mer peptide per vaccine dose, with topical imiquimod. No antigen is known for these receptors. Libraries were prepared by immunoSEQ multiplex PCR; TCRdb keeps only in-frame clonotypes and omits some of them. The repertoire holds tens of thousands of clones, roughly four fifths seen once, with 5.4% in the top ten. Sequenced material: PBMCs, taken from a glioma patient whose treatment included an IDH1 peptide vaccine. The receptors stem from a man aged 40-50 years with glioma.

This rearrangement joins TRBV5-1 to TRBJ2-7; D is possibly TRBD2 (5 bases). Trimming left V 0 bases short and J 5 bases short, with 21 bases between. CDR3 length: 17 amino acids. CDR1 and CDR2 from the germline V gene are SGHRS and YFSETQ. CDR3 amino acids: CASSLADRGPGSDEQYF. The CDR3 DNA is TGCGCCAGCAGCTTGGCCGATAGAGGTCCGGGGTCCGACGAGCAGTACTTC.

This chain links TRBV7-8 with TRBJ2-7; TRBD2 aligns across 13 bases. Per the germline V gene, CDR1 is SGHVS and CDR2 is FQNEAQ. The CDR3 is made up of 17 amino acids. J lost 5 bases, V lost 1 base, and 8 bases had no gene match. CDR3: CASSLGSRGLAGHEQYF. The CDR3 DNA sequence: TGTGCCAGCAGCTTAGGGAGCAGGGGACTAGCGGGACACGAGCAGTACTTC.

The gene calls are TRBV30 and TRBJ1-1; TRBD1 is a possible D gene (6 bases). The CDR3 is made up of 14 amino acids. The V gene lost 4 bases and the J gene lost 6 bases, with 18 bases spanning the gap. The V gene's germline CDR1 is GTSNPN and CDR2 SVGIG (reference sequence). In DNA, the CDR3 is TGTGCCTGGAATTTAGGGGGGAACCCTGCTGAAGCTTTCTTT. This gives the protein CAWNLGGNPAEAFF.

The rearrangement joins TRBV6-6 to TRBJ2-7; D uncertain. This CDR3 spans 12 amino acids. CDR1 is MNHNY and CDR2 is SVGAGI in the germline V gene (reference sequence). V was pared by 6 bases and J by 2 bases, with 8 bases between. The CDR3 is CASSSQPYEQYF. As DNA, the CDR3 is TGTGCCAGCAGCTCTCAGCCCTACGAGCAGTACTTC.

The J gene is TRBJ1-2, the V gene TRBV4-2, with D possibly being TRBD1 (6 bases). CDR3 length: 15 amino acids. Germline V gene data show CDR1 as LGHNA and CDR2 as YNFKEQ. V was shortened by 1 base and J by 4 bases, with 13 bases between the two germline ends. The CDR3: CASSQGGGAVYGYTF. CDR3 in DNA: TGTGCCAGCAGCCAAGGAGGGGGGGCTGTCTATGGCTACACCTTC.

J is TRBJ2-1 and V is TRBV5-4; 11 nucleotides agree with TRBD2. Trimming at V came to 5 bases and at J to 5 bases, leaving 18 bases not matched to a gene. The germline V gene encodes CDR1 SGHNT and CDR2 YYREEE (reference sequence). This CDR3 spans 19 amino acids. The CDR3 DNA is TGTGCCAGCAGTCGAGGGTGGAGTAGCGGGGGGGCTCTCCACAATGAGCAGTTCTTC. Protein sequence: CASSRGWSSGGALHNEQFF.

V and J are TRBV27 and TRBJ2-1, with 10 bases identical to TRBD2. The CDR3 loop spans 16 amino acids. Germline V lookup: CDR1 MNHEY, CDR2 SMNVEV (reference sequence). Trimming removed 6 bases from V and 0 bases from J; junction bases left unmatched: 5. The CDR3 loop is CASSPLAGASYNEQFF. CDR3 coding DNA: TGTGCCAGCAGCCCTCTAGCGGGGGCCTCCTACAATGAGCAGTTCTTC.

This chain joins TRBV6-5 and TRBJ1-1, with D perhaps TRBD1 (5 bases). The germline V gene has CDR1 MNHEY and CDR2 SVGAGI. V lost 4 bases and J 3 bases, leaving 15 bases between the germline ends. The CDR3 has 15 amino acids. CDR3 sequence (DNA): TGTGCCAGCAGTTTGGGGGACGGGTCCTACACTGAAGCTTTCTTT. Translated: CASSLGDGSYTEAFF.

V is TRBV10-3 and J is TRBJ2-1, with 8 bases identical to TRBD1. The trim removed 6 bases at V and 2 bases at J, leaving 6 bases unmatched. Germline lookup yields CDR1 ENHRY and CDR2 SYGVKD. The CDR3 contains 15 residues. CDR3 sequence (DNA): TGTGCCATCAGCCCGGGACAGGTGCCCTACAATGAGCAGTTCTTC. Translating gives CAISPGQVPYNEQFF.

The chain combines TRBV19 with TRBJ2-6; D possibly matches TRBD1 or TRBD2 (5 bases each). Germline V gives CDR1 LNHDA, CDR2 SQIVND (reference sequence). With 2 bases removed from V and 2 bases from J, the gap between germline ends came to 10 bases. The CDR3 contains 16 residues. CDR3 loop: CASSIKRDAGANVLTF. The CDR3 DNA follows: TGTGCCAGTAGTATAAAAAGGGACGCTGGGGCCAACGTCCTGACTTTC. Drawing the rest from reference TRBV19 and TRBJ2-6, the complete variable domain is DGGITQSPKYLFRKEGQNVTLSCEQNLNHDAMYWYRQDPGQGLRLIYYSQIVNDFQKGDIAEGYSVSREKKESFPLTVTSAQKNPTAFYLCASSIKRDAGANVLTFGAGSRLTVL.

The rearrangement uses TRBV9 and TRBJ2-7, with D unclear. V was clipped by 0 bases and J by 0 bases, with 10 bases between them. Germline V CDR1 and CDR2: SGDLS, YYNGEE. This CDR3 has 15 amino acids. CDR3 coding DNA: TGTGCCAGCAGCGTAGGCCCAGCCCCCTCCTACGAGCAGTACTTC. Amino acid sequence: CASSVGPAPSYEQYF. The variable domain in full, with the rest retrieved from reference TRBV9 and TRBJ2-7, is DSGVTQTPKHLITATGQRVTLRCSPRSGDLSVYWYQQSLDQGLQFLIQYYNGEERAKGNILERFSAQQFPDLHSELNLSSLELGDSALYFCASSVGPAPSYEQYFGPGTRLTVT.

This chain joins TRBV30 and TRBJ1-2; TRBD1 matches at 7 bases. The junction had 7 bases not matched to a gene; V was cut back by 0 bases and J by 3 bases. Germline V gene sequence: CDR1 GTSNPN, CDR2 SVGIG (reference sequence). This CDR3 contains 15 residues. CDR3 in DNA: TGTGCCTGGAGTGTAGGAAGGACAGGCGACTATGGCTACACCTTC. Translating it yields CAWSVGRTGDYGYTF.

The V call is TRBV29-1, the J call TRBJ1-4, with D hard to call. The V and J ends lost 5 bases and 5 bases respectively, with 6 bases between them. The CDR3 is 11 residues long. Germline V gene data show CDR1 as SQVTM and CDR2 as ANQGSEA. The CDR3 coding sequence is TGCAGCGTTCGGCGGAATGAAAAACTGTTTTTT. It encodes CSVRRNEKLFF.

The rearrangement uses TRBV19 and TRBJ1-1; possible D gene TRBD1, 5 bases. Germline V gene lookup returns CDR1 LNHDA and CDR2 SQIVND (reference sequence). The CDR3 runs to 13 residues. V lost 8 bases to trimming and J lost 1 base, with 11 bases between them. The CDR3 region has the DNA TGTGCCAGTTGGACATACGGGAACACTGAAGCTTTCTTT. The encoded protein is CASWTYGNTEAFF.

A single count supports this clone. This chain links TRBV4-1 with TRBJ2-5; the match to TRBD2 covers 8 bases. This CDR3 spans 16 amino acids. The germline gives CDR1 MGHRA, CDR2 YSYEKL. Losses at the gene ends were 2 bases for V and 5 bases for J; bases not matched to a gene: 10. The CDR3 loop is CASSQQLAARGETQYF. In DNA, the CDR3 is TGCGCCAGCAGCCAACAACTAGCGGCCCGAGGGGAGACCCAGTACTTC.

This clone qualifies as medium-sized (0.01 to 0.1%). The chain combines TRBV6-6 with TRBJ2-5, with 11 bases identical to TRBD1. Germline values: CDR1 MNHNY, CDR2 SVGAGI (reference sequence). Trimming at V came to 6 bases and at J to 1 base, leaving 1 base not matched to a gene. The CDR3 is made up of 14 amino acids. The CDR3 DNA is TGTGCCAGCAGAGGGACAGGGGGCCAAGAGACCCAGTACTTC. Its translation is CASRGTGGQETQYF.